This T cell receptor (beta chain) was identified during a study of cytomegalovirus exposure and HLA in healthy donors. Study conclusions and caveats: Analysis performed later found 16,951 TCR beta sequences associated with HLA alleles at 0.05 false discovery rate. With high specificity and sensitivity, the classifier reportedly diagnosed cytomegalovirus status.

Looked up from germline, CDR1 is ENHRY and CDR2 is SYGVKD. V dropped 7 bases and J dropped 6 bases, with 7 bases sitting between them. This CDR3 is built from 11 residues. A remark on this clone: What it recognizes is unknown.

Primers included in the PCR were 60 Vbeta and 13 Jbeta primers. Clones were sequenced by immunoSEQ multiplex PCR, and TCRdb holds only the in-frame ones, with some missing. The sample shows about 140,000 clones, more than 75% of them seen only once. V usage is TRBV10-3 and J usage is TRBJ2-1; D remains ambiguous. Sequencing was performed on PBMCs. This clonotype was sampled from a female donor in good health and CMV-seronegative. The CDR3 loop is CAIKNSNEQFF. The CDR3 coding sequence is TGTGCCATCAAGAACAGCAATGAGCAGTTCTTC.